The 6 T cell receptor beta chains presented below share a single source sample, sequenced in a study of T cell changes during pregnancy in multiple sclerosis. Libraries were prepared by immunoSEQ multiplex PCR; TCRdb keeps only in-frame clonotypes and omits some of them. The top ten hold approximately 0.41% of the sample, which has some 49,000 clones, roughly nine tenths seen once. Specimen: CD4+ T cells from peripheral blood mononuclear cells, collected in the second trimester of pregnancy. Receptors were obtained from a female donor in good health, enrolled as a control in a pregnancy study.

The rearrangement joins TRBV5-1 to TRBJ1-1; 10 bases fit TRBD1. Trimming at V came to 4 bases and at J to 1 base, leaving 4 bases not matched to a gene. This CDR3 spans 15 amino acids. Germline CDR1 and CDR2: SGHRS and YFSETQ. CDR3 bases: TGCGCCAGCAGCCGACAGGGGGCACAGAACACTGAAGCTTTCTTT. As protein: CASSRQGAQNTEAFF.

Concerning this clone itself: Other DNA sequences within the sample encode an identical CDR3. The chain uses TRBV6-1 and TRBJ2-2, with TRBD2 matching over 16 bases. CDR3 size: 19 residues. Trimming took 0 bases from V and 5 from J; bases not matched to a gene: 6. CDR1 is MNHNS and CDR2 is SASEGT in the germline V gene. The CDR3 is CASSEAGTSGGVRTGELFF. The CDR3 DNA reads TGTGCCAGCAGTGAAGCCGGGACTAGCGGGGGGGTTAGGACCGGGGAGCTGTTTTTT.

This sequence joins TRBV27 and TRBJ2-7; 9 nucleotides line up with TRBD1. With V trimmed by 6 bases and J by 3 bases, 12 bases remained unmatched. This CDR3 has 16 residues. Germline V gives CDR1 MNHEY, CDR2 SMNVEV (reference sequence). The CDR3 is CASSPFPTGGFYEQYF. For the CDR3, the DNA is TGTGCCAGCAGCCCTTTCCCGACAGGGGGTTTCTACGAGCAGTACTTC.

The rearrangement links TRBV28 to TRBJ1-2; D unclear. CDR1 is MDHEN and CDR2 is SYDVKM in the germline V gene. Trimming took 6 bases from V and 1 from J, leaving 12 bases between them. This CDR3 contains 14 residues. The CDR3 here is CASSSSPLNYGYTF. CDR3 nucleotide sequence: TGTGCCAGCAGCTCCTCCCCTCTTAACTATGGCTACACCTTC.

The CDR3 reads CASSIGQGAEKLFF. The DNA for the CDR3 is TGTGCCAGTAGTATCGGGCAGGGGGCAGAGAAACTGTTTTTT. The chain is built from TRBV19 and TRBJ1-4, with TRBD1 matching 8 bases. The CDR3 runs to 14 residues. Germline-derived CDR1 and CDR2 are LNHDA and SQIVND (reference sequence). With 3 bases clipped from V and 11 bases from J, the junction kept 8 bases outside the gene matches.

As DNA, the CDR3 is TGTGCCAGCAGTGAACAGGGGGCGCTTGGCAATCAGCCCCAGCATTTT. Translated, it gives CASSEQGALGNQPQHF. The chain is built from TRBV6-1 and TRBJ1-5, with 8 bases that match TRBD1. Germline V gene sequence: CDR1 MNHNS, CDR2 SASEGT. With V trimmed by 2 bases and J by 2 bases, 5 bases remained unmatched. This CDR3 is 16 amino acids long.